The next 22 T cell receptor beta chains were all read from a single sample in a study of blood T cell repertoires in COVID-19. Produced via immunoSEQ multiplex PCR; TCRdb's table is partial and in-frame only. The repertoire holds roughly 280,000 clones, 80% to 90% seen once, with 2.4% in the top ten. The material sequenced was PBMCs or T cells enriched from blood (not recorded which). These receptor sequences come from a woman aged 18-29 years who had recovered from COVID-19.

This chain joins TRBV27 and TRBJ1-6; D remains ambiguous. CDR1 and CDR2 (germline): MNHEY, SMNVEV (reference sequence). This CDR3 is built from 12 residues. V lost 3 bases and J lost 7, with 4 bases in between. The CDR3 sequence: CASSFRNSPLHF. DNA for the CDR3: TGTGCCAGCAGTTTCCGGAATTCACCCCTCCACTTT.

This rearrangement joins TRBV10-3 to TRBJ1-5; perhaps TRBD1 as D (6 bases). This CDR3 is 15 amino acids long. Germline-derived CDR1 and CDR2 are ENHRY and SYGVKD. V was cut by 4 bases and J by 8 bases, with 18 bases left in between. CDR3 DNA: TGTGCCATCAGTGGGACAGCGCCTGGCTTCGAGCCCCAGCATTTT. It translates to CAISGTAPGFEPQHF.

The chain employs TRBV27 and TRBJ2-5, with TRBD2 identical over 8 bases. V dropped 5 bases and J dropped 4; count of bases not matched to a gene: 3. CDR3 length: 13 residues. The germline V gene has CDR1 MNHEY and CDR2 SMNVEV (reference sequence). The CDR3 DNA is TGTGCCAGCAGTGCCGGGACTAGAGAGACCCAGTACTTC. Residues: CASSAGTRETQYF.

CDR3 sequence reads: CASSSGTSGITEAFF. The CDR3 bases are TGTGCCAGTAGTTCCGGGACATCTGGGATCACTGAAGCTTTCTTT. The chain couples TRBV19 to TRBJ1-1; D is possibly TRBD1 (6 bases). V lost 5 bases and J lost 4, with 17 bases in between. The CDR3 runs 15 residues. CDR1 is LNHDA, CDR2 SQIVND, per germline (reference sequence).

This chain links TRBV3-1 (or the pseudogene TRBV3-2) with TRBJ1-2; no reliable D call. The germline CDR1 and CDR2 sequences are LGHDT and YNNKEL (reference sequence). This CDR3 region has 12 residues. With 1 base removed from V and 12 bases from J, the gap between germline ends came to 12 bases. CDR3 protein: CASSQGARVDTF. DNA for the CDR3: TGTGCCAGCAGCCAAGGGGCCCGAGTGGACACCTTC.

This chain's CDR3 is CASTEGGGQGEAFF. Written as DNA, the CDR3 is TGTGCCAGCACCGAAGGAGGGGGACAGGGGGAAGCTTTCTTT. The rearrangement uses TRBV7-9 and TRBJ1-1, with 10 bases matching TRBD1. The J segment lost 8 bases and the V segment lost 7 bases, leaving 10 bases of the junction unmatched. The germline CDR1 and CDR2 sequences are SEHNR and FQNEAQ (reference sequence). The CDR3 totals 14 residues.

The chain recombines TRBV7-9 with TRBJ1-3; TRBD1 matches at 9 bases. The CDR3 length is 17 residues. V gave up 0 bases and J gave up 2 bases; unmatched junction bases: 5. CDR1 SEHNR and CDR2 FQNEAQ come from the germline V gene (reference sequence). CDR3 nucleotides: TGTGCCAGCAGCTTAGCGGGACAGGGAAAAACTGGAAACACCATATATTTT. Residues: CASSLAGQGKTGNTIYF.

The chain couples TRBV18 to TRBJ2-3, with 9 bases aligning to TRBD1. V dropped 4 bases and J dropped 6; count of bases not matched to a gene: 2. CDR3 length: 13 residues. The V gene's germline CDR1 is KGHSH and CDR2 LQKENI. In DNA, the CDR3 is TGTGCCAGCTCACTCGGGACAGGGGATACGCAGTATTTT. It specifies CASSLGTGDTQYF.

The chain joins TRBV6-6 to TRBJ2-7, with a weak D call TRBD1 (5 bases). The V gene's germline CDR1 is MNHNY and CDR2 SVGAGI (reference sequence). The CDR3 covers 14 residues. Trimming left V 2 bases short and J 2 bases short, with 10 bases between. The CDR3 bases are TGTGCCAGCAGTTACGGCAGGGCGACCTACGAGCAGTACTTC. Its protein product is CASSYGRATYEQYF.

The chain recombines TRBV6-1 with TRBJ1-1; D unclear. Trimming took off 3 bases at V and 1 base at J, with 9 bases between the two ends. Germline lookup yields CDR1 MNHNS and CDR2 SASEGT. This CDR3 spans 14 amino acids. The CDR3 region is CASSDRGSNTEAFF. CDR3 bases: TGTGCCAGCAGTGATCGGGGATCGAACACTGAAGCTTTCTTT.

V usage is TRBV5-4 and J usage is TRBJ2-2, with TRBD1 matching over 12 bases. The CDR3 covers 17 residues. The germline V gene encodes CDR1 SGHNT and CDR2 YYREEE (reference sequence). With V trimmed by 0 bases and J by 7 bases, 7 bases remained unmatched. CDR3 loop: CASSLGRDRGRSGELFF. The CDR3 DNA follows: TGTGCCAGCAGCTTGGGCCGGGACAGGGGGCGAAGCGGGGAGCTGTTTTTT.

The CDR3 region is CASSGGLATGELFF. The CDR3 nucleotides read TGCGCCAGCAGCGGGGGACTAGCCACCGGGGAGCTGTTTTTT. The genes are TRBV4-1 and TRBJ2-2; TRBD2 aligns across 9 bases. V trimming: 5 bases; J trimming: 4 bases; junction bases outside the gene matches: 2. The length of the CDR3 is 14 residues. CDR1 and CDR2 from the germline V gene are MGHRA and YSYEKL.

The chain links TRBV4-1 to TRBJ2-7, with D tentatively TRBD1 (6 bases). Trimming shortened V by 4 bases and J by 4 bases, and 23 bases separated the two germline ends. Germline CDR1 MGHRA, CDR2 YSYEKL. The CDR3 runs to 17 residues. The CDR3 loop is CASSLKDRQDWSYEQYF. CDR3 in DNA: TGCGCCAGCAGCCTAAAGGACAGACAGGATTGGTCGTACGAGCAGTACTTC.

A few counts support this clone. The V call is TRBV2, the J call TRBJ1-2; TRBD1 matches 8 bases. In germline, CDR1 is SNHLY, CDR2 FYNNEI. Unmatched junction bases numbered 9, after V lost 6 bases and J lost 6 bases. The length of the CDR3 is 14 residues. The CDR3 loop is CASSKGQGADGYTF. The CDR3 region has the DNA TGTGCCAGCAGCAAAGGACAGGGAGCGGATGGCTACACCTTC.

The chain employs TRBV15 and TRBJ1-4; 7 bases agree with TRBD1. Looked up from germline, CDR1 is LNHNV and CDR2 is YYDKDF (reference sequence). J lost 7 bases, V lost 5 bases, and 10 bases had no gene match. The CDR3 totals 15 residues. The CDR3 region is CATSAPTGRAEKLFF. CDR3 DNA: TGTGCCACCAGCGCACCGACAGGGAGAGCTGAAAAACTGTTTTTT.

The rearrangement links TRBV28 to TRBJ1-2; D might be TRBD1 (5 bases). The germline V gene encodes CDR1 MDHEN and CDR2 SYDVKM. Trimming removed 5 bases at V and 1 base at J, with 14 bases between. This CDR3 contains 15 residues. Written as DNA, the CDR3 is TGTGCCAGCAGTACCCGTTGGACATATAACTATGGCTACACCTTC. This encodes CASSTRWTYNYGYTF.

To note about this clone: The sample carries other DNA sequences with the same CDR3. The chain couples TRBV18 to TRBJ1-3; TRBD1 might be the D (5 bases). CDR1 KGHSH and CDR2 LQKENI come from the germline V gene. With 3 bases removed from V and 1 base from J, the gap between germline ends came to 10 bases. CDR3 length: 15 residues. The CDR3 nucleotides are TGTGCCAGCTCACCGGGGACTGAGTCTGGAAACACCATATATTTT. Its translation: CASSPGTESGNTIYF.

As to this clone: Other DNA variants within this sample encode the same CDR3. The chain recombines TRBV12-3 or TRBV12-4 with TRBJ2-1; 9 bases fit TRBD1. J was trimmed by 7 bases and V by 3 bases; bases with no gene match: 1. CDR3 size: 13 residues. The chain's CDR3 is CASSFGQGNEQFF. The CDR3 DNA reads as TGTGCCAGCAGTTTTGGACAGGGGAATGAGCAGTTCTTC.

This clone was seen just once. The chain recombines TRBV10-3 with TRBJ2-3; tentatively, D is TRBD1 (8 bases). Trimming cost V 7 bases and J 6 bases, with 17 bases left between them. CDR1 ENHRY and CDR2 SYGVKD come from the germline V gene. The CDR3 contains 14 residues. The CDR3 coding sequence is TGTGCCATCACCTCAGACAGGGGAGGGGATACGCAGTATTTT. It is translated as CAITSDRGGDTQYF.

The rearrangement links TRBV6-2 or TRBV6-3 to TRBJ2-3; 10 bases are a match to TRBD2. There are 16 residues in the CDR3. Germline V gene sequence: CDR1 MNHEY, CDR2 SVGEGT. Trimming removed 0 bases from V and 1 base from J; junction bases left unmatched: 1. The CDR3 loop is CASSYSLAGGTDTQYF. The CDR3 coding sequence is TGTGCCAGCAGTTACTCTCTAGCGGGGGGCACAGATACGCAGTATTTT.

The CDR3 sequence is CASSPETAYEQYF. In DNA, the CDR3 is TGTGCCAGCTCACCTGAGACAGCCTACGAGCAGTACTTC. The gene calls are TRBV18 and TRBJ2-7, with D tentatively TRBD1 (5 bases). V was trimmed by 3 bases and J by 2 bases, leaving 8 bases between them. This CDR3 has 13 residues. Germline CDR1 KGHSH, CDR2 LQKENI.

In DNA form, the CDR3 reads TGTGCCAGCAGCTTAGGTGGTAGCGGGGGGGCCAGCGCCGGGGAGCTGTTTTTT. Its protein product is CASSLGGSGGASAGELFF. The chain employs TRBV7-6 and TRBJ2-2; 11 bases match TRBD2. V lost 1 base to trimming and J lost 6 bases; unmatched junction nucleotides: 10. This CDR3 comprises 18 residues. Per germline, CDR1 SGHVS and CDR2 FNYEAQ.